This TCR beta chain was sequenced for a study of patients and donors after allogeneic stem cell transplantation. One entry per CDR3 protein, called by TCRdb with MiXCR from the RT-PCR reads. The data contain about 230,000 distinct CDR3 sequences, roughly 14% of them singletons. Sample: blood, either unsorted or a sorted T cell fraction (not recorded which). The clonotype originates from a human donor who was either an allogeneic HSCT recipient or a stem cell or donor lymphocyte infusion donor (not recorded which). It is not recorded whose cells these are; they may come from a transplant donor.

The CDR3 sequence: CSAPGTTQETQYF. As DNA, the CDR3 is TGCAGTGCACCGGGGACCACCCAAGAGACCCAGTACTTC. The rearrangement joins TRBV20-1 to TRBJ2-5; D could derive from TRBD1 or TRBD2 (5 bases each). The V and J ends lost 6 bases and 1 base respectively, with 12 bases between them. CDR3 size: 13 residues. Germline V gene lookup returns CDR1 DFQATT and CDR2 SNEGSKA (reference sequence).